This T cell receptor beta chain was found in a study of technical replicates of blood from several donors. Clones were read by immunoSEQ multiplex PCR, and TCRdb kept only the in-frame ones, dropping some. The sample lists about 64,000 clones; 86% were seen once. In germline, CDR1 is SEHNR, CDR2 FQNEAQ (reference sequence). The junction had 3 bases not matched to a gene; V was cut back by 5 bases and J by 0 bases. This CDR3 is built from 14 residues. Specimen: PBMCs. This chain joins TRBV7-9 and TRBJ1-1; 7 positions agree with TRBD1. This sequence originates from a human donor in good health. Some clones in this sample may be carry-over from other donors' samples. In DNA, the CDR3 is TGTGCCAGCAGCACCGGACAGGTGAACACTGAAGCTTTCTTT. Its translation is CASSTGQVNTEAFF.